The sequence of this T cell receptor beta chain was determined in a study of CD8+ T cells in alopecia areata. Study details: The duration of tofacitinib was 6 to 18 months, with 6 months off drug afterward.

Samples from alopecia areata patients were lesional scalp punch biopsies and peripheral blood. TCR sequencing used cDNA made by reverse transcription of extracted RNA. The protocol was immunoSEQ multiplex PCR, while the TCRdb copy is restricted to in-frame clones and leaves out a portion. This table has more than 110,000 clones, around 60% appearing once. Study outcomes and limitations: When scalp samples are sequenced, resident alphabeta T cells of normal skin are also captured. Greater clonality was observed in lesional scalp samples, especially alopecia totalis/universalis, versus normal scalp.

On this clone: Its antigen is currently unknown.

This sample comprised CD4+ T cells sorted from blood, obtained at week 0. This receptor was identified in a human donor with alopecia areata.

CDR3 DNA: TGTGCCAGCAGTTCTCCGCGCGAGCGCACAGATACGCAGTATTTT. As protein: CASSSPRERTDTQYF. The chain employs TRBV6-6 and TRBJ2-3; D is uncertain. Germline lookup yields CDR1 MNHNY and CDR2 SVGAGI (reference sequence). Trimming cost V 4 bases and J 1 base, with 12 bases left between them. CDR3 length: 15 amino acids.